This T cell receptor (beta chain) was sequenced for a study of OX40 agonist ivuxolimab in advanced cancers. Study background: Patients were treated with intravenous ivuxolimab, dosed at 0.01 to 10 mg/kg and infused every 2 weeks.

A note on this clone: The target antigen is unknown.

Produced via immunoSEQ multiplex PCR; TCRdb's table is partial and in-frame only. The table lists about 130,000 clones, about 93% of them singletons. Study results and caveats: Patients who responded partially at 0.1-3.0 mg/kg showed clonal expansion ranking among the lowest. The study observed clonal expansion of CD4+ and CD8+ blood T cells by week 6 at 0.1 to 3.0 mg/kg.

Per germline, CDR1 SGHRS and CDR2 YFSETQ. This CDR3 contains 14 residues. Trimming cost V 7 bases and J 1 base; bases outside gene matches: 8. The origin of this receptor is an adult with an advanced solid tumor such as melanoma, head and neck, liver or kidney cancer. The chain employs TRBV5-1 and TRBJ2-7, with TRBD1 identical over 7 bases. Sequenced material: CD4+ or CD8+ T cells sorted from blood, taken in a trial of the OX40 agonist ivuxolimab. CDR3 nucleotides: TGCGCCAGCTCCACGGACAGGACTTCCTACGAGCAGTACTTC. It specifies CASSTDRTSYEQYF.